These 2 T cell receptor beta chains were all obtained from the same sample, sequenced in a study of cytomegalovirus exposure and HLA in healthy donors. Data came from immunoSEQ multiplex PCR; TCRdb stores just in-frame clones and leaves some out. Among over 100,000 clones listed, 89% were seen once. Sequenced input: PBMCs. The origin of the receptors is a woman between 18 and 29 years old in good health and CMV-seronegative.

V usage is TRBV11-2 and J usage is TRBJ1-1, with D possibly being TRBD1 (5 bases). V lost 3 bases and J lost 0, with 8 bases in between. There are 14 residues in the CDR3. CDR1 SGHAT and CDR2 FQNNGV come from the germline V gene. CDR3 DNA: TGTGCCAGCAGCTTCTCAGGGCTGAACACTGAAGCTTTCTTT. This encodes CASSFSGLNTEAFF.

The V gene is TRBV7-8, the J gene TRBJ1-5; TRBD1 aligns across 7 bases. Germline V gene data show CDR1 as SGHVS and CDR2 as FQNEAQ. This CDR3 has 16 residues. V was pared by 4 bases and J by 0 bases, with 6 bases of the junction left unmatched. CDR3 region: CASSSTTGHSNQPQHF. In DNA, the CDR3 is TGTGCCAGCAGCTCAACGACAGGGCATAGCAATCAGCCCCAGCATTTT.